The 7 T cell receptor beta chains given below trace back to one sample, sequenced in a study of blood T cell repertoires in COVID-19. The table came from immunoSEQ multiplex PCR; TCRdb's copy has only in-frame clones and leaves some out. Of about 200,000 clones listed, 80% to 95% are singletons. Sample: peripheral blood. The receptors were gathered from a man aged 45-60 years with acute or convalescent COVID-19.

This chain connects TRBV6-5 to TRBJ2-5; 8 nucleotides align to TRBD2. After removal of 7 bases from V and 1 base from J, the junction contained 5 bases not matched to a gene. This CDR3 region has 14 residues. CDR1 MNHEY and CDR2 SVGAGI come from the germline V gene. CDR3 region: CASTDGLAQETQYF. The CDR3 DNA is TGTGCCAGCACCGATGGACTAGCCCAAGAGACCCAGTACTTC.

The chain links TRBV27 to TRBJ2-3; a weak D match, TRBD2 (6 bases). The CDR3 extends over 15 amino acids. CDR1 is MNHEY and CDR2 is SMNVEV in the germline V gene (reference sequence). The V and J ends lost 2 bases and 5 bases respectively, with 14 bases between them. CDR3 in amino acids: CASSLVRGSVDTQYF. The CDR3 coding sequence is TGTGCCAGCAGTTTAGTTCGGGGGAGTGTAGATACGCAGTATTTT.

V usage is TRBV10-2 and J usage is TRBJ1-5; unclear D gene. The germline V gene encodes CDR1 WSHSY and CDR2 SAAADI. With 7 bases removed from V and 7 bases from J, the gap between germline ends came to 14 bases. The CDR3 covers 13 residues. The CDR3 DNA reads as TGCGCCAGCACGTTTGGGCCCGCCCAGCCCCAGCATTTT. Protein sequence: CASTFGPAQPQHF.

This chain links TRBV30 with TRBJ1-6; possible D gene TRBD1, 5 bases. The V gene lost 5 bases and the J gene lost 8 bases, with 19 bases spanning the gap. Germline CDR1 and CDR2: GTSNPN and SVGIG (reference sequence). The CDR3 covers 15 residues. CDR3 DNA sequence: TGTGCCTGGTCAAGCGGGGGGTACTTGGATTCACCCCTCCACTTT. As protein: CAWSSGGYLDSPLHF.

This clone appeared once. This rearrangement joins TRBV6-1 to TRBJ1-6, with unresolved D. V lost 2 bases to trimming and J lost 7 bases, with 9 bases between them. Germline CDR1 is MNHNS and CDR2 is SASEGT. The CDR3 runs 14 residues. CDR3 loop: CASSERGNNSPLHF. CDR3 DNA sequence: TGTGCCAGCAGTGAAAGAGGAAACAATTCACCCCTCCACTTT.

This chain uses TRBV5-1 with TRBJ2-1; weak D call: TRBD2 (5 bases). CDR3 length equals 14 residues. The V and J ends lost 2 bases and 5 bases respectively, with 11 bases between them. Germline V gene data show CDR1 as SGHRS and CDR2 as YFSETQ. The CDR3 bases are TGCGCCAGCAGCTTTGGGAGTTCCCACAATGAGCAGTTCTTC. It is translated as CASSFGSSHNEQFF.

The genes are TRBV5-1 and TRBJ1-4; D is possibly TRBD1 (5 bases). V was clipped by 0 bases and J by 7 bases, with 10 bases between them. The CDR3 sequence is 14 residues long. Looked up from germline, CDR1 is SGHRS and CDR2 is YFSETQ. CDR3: CASSLDKGLEKLFF. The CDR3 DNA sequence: TGCGCCAGCAGCTTGGACAAGGGGCTTGAAAAACTGTTTTTT.